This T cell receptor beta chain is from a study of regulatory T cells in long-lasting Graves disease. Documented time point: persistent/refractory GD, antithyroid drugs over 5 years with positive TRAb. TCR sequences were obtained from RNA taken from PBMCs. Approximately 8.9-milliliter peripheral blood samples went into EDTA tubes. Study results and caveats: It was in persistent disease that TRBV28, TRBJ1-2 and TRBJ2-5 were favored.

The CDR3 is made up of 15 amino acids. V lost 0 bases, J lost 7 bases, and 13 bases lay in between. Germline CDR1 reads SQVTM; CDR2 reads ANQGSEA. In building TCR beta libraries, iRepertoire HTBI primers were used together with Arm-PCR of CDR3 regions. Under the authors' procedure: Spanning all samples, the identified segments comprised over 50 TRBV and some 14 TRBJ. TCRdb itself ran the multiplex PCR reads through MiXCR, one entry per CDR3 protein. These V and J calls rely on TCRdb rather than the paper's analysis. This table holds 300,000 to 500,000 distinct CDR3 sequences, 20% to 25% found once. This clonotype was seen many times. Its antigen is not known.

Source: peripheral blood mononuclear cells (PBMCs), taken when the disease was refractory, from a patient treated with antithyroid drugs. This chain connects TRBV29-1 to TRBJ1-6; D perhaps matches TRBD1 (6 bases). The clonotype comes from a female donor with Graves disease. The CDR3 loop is CSVEDHTGQNSPLHF. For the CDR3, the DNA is TGCAGCGTTGAAGATCACACAGGGCAAAATTCACCCCTCCACTTT.